This T cell receptor (beta chain) was retrieved from a study of neoadjuvant anti-PD-1 for oral cavity cancer. Blood libraries mostly used about 500 ng genomic DNA, six replicates each. The assay was immunoSEQ multiplex PCR, and TCRdb's table has in-frame clones only and misses some. Here the sample spans roughly 13,000 clones, less than 80% being singletons. The time point is: after neoadjuvant nivolumab, at surgical resection. No culture or expansion preceded analysis of these blood cells. The sequenced sample was PBMCs, obtained after nivolumab (anti-PD-1) treatment. This TCR was recovered from a person aged 35-80 years with oral cavity squamous cell carcinoma.

Here the CDR3 reads CASSGLKQGGYGYTF. In DNA form, the CDR3 reads TGTGCCAGCAGCGGGTTGAAACAGGGCGGCTATGGCTACACCTTC. This chain links TRBV9 with TRBJ1-2, with a weak D call TRBD1 (6 bases). Trimming shortened V by 3 bases and J by 4 bases, and 16 bases separated the two germline ends. The CDR3 consists of 15 residues. The germline V gene has CDR1 SGDLS and CDR2 YYNGEE.